The present T cell receptor beta chain was sequenced within a study of cytomegalovirus exposure and HLA in healthy donors. Researchers ran the PCR with 60 Vbeta and 13 Jbeta primers. Repertoires were generated with immunoSEQ multiplex PCR, while TCRdb's copy carries only in-frame clones and drops some. Here the sample spans about 130,000 clones, 80% to 90% being singletons. This sequence originates from a man in his fifties or sixties in good health and CMV-seronegative. Sequenced: PBMCs.

CDR3 residues: CASSQAAGGSTDTQYF. The CDR3 bases are TGCGCCAGCAGCCAAGCCGCCGGGGGTAGCACAGATACGCAGTATTTT. The rearrangement links TRBV4-3 to TRBJ2-3, with D possibly TRBD2 on 6 matching bases. Germline V gene lookup returns CDR1 LGHNA and CDR2 YSLEER. Trimming removed 1 base from V and 0 bases from J, with 11 bases in between. The CDR3 sequence is 16 residues long.